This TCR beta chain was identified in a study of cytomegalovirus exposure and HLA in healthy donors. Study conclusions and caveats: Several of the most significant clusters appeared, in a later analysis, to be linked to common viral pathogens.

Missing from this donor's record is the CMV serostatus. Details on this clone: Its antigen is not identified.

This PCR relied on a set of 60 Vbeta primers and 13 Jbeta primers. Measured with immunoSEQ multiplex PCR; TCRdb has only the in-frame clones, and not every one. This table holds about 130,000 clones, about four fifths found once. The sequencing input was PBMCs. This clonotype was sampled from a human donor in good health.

The CDR3, as DNA: TGTGCCAGCAGCGGGACAGCTGCTAATGAAAAACTGTTTTTT. Translation gives CASSGTAANEKLFF. The V gene is TRBV9, the J gene TRBJ1-4, with a tentative D call TRBD1 (6 bases). The CDR3 runs 14 residues. CDR1 is SGDLS and CDR2 is YYNGEE in the germline V gene. V was clipped by 3 bases and J by 3 bases, with 9 bases between them. The full variable domain, in which reference TRBV9 and TRBJ1-4 provide the parts outside the CDR3, is DSGVTQTPKHLITATGQRVTLRCSPRSGDLSVYWYQQSLDQGLQFLIQYYNGEERAKGNILERFSAQQFPDLHSELNLSSLELGDSALYFCASSGTAANEKLFFGSGTQLSVL.